One sample yielded the 3 T cell receptor beta chains listed below, sequenced in a study of T cells in Graves' hyperthyroidism and ophthalmopathy. Regions amplified from RNA transcripts were the TCR beta CDR3 regions. Carried out on the TCR CDR3, a first-round RT-PCR used the HTBI primer set. TCRdb analysed the multiplex PCR reads with MiXCR anew, one entry per CDR3 protein. The sample consists of about 160,000 distinct CDR3 sequences, about 9% of them appearing once. The sample taken for sequencing was blood. These receptors came from a woman aged 18-35 years with Graves' hyperthyroidism that later progressed to Graves' ophthalmopathy.

This clonotype was seen more than once but under ten times. The chain uses TRBV18 and TRBJ1-1; D not resolved. The CDR3 length is 16 residues. Germline V lookup: CDR1 KGHSH, CDR2 LQKENI. V lost 1 base to trimming and J lost 0 bases, with 12 bases between them. The CDR3 nucleotides read TGTGCCAGCTCACCACTGGGGAAACTCATGAACACTGAAGCTTTCTTT. It is translated as CASSPLGKLMNTEAFF.

CDR3 in DNA: TGTGCCAGCAGACTGAGCTCTGGAAACACCATATATTTT. Translating it yields CASRLSSGNTIYF. The J gene is TRBJ1-3, the V gene TRBV3-1, with no clear D. This CDR3 has 13 amino acids. Germline loops: CDR1 LGHDT, CDR2 YNNKEL (reference sequence). V gave up 6 bases and J gave up 0 bases, with 6 bases separating them.

This clonotype has a count of ten or more. This chain connects TRBV6-1 to TRBJ2-7, with 9 bases identical to TRBD1. The CDR3 loop spans 14 amino acids. Unmatched junction bases numbered 5, after V lost 5 bases and J lost 3 bases. In germline, CDR1 is MNHNS, CDR2 SASEGT. CDR3 bases: TGTGCCAGCAGTTTCGGACAGGGGTTCTACGAGCAGTACTTC. This translates into CASSFGQGFYEQYF.